One sample yielded the 13 T cell receptor beta chains listed below, sequenced in a study of blood T cell repertoires in COVID-19. Clones were read by immunoSEQ multiplex PCR, and TCRdb kept only the in-frame ones, dropping some. The repertoire holds around 100,000 clones, with approximately 87% as singletons. The sequencing sample was made of peripheral blood. The receptors stem from a human donor in a cohort sampled during active COVID-19.

The J gene is TRBJ1-1, the V gene TRBV6-6, with 8 bases aligning to TRBD1. The CDR3 spans 12 residues. CDR1 and CDR2 from the germline V gene are MNHNY and SVGAGI (reference sequence). V shed 6 bases and J 8 bases; nucleotides not matched to a gene: 5. In nucleotides, the CDR3 is TGTGCCAGCAGCTCTTACAGGGGGGAAGCTTTCTTT. Its protein product is CASSSYRGEAFF.

The V and J genes are TRBV7-3 and TRBJ1-1; TRBD1 aligns across 7 bases. Germline values: CDR1 SGHTA, CDR2 FQGTGA. The CDR3 totals 16 residues. The V and J ends lost 6 bases and 1 base, in that order; junction bases with no gene match: 11. The CDR3 bases are TGTGCCAGCAGGGCCCGAGGGGGCATCGAGAACACTGAAGCTTTCTTT. Residues: CASRARGGIENTEAFF.

The chain uses TRBV7-9 and TRBJ1-1; 8 nucleotides match TRBD1. Looked up from germline, CDR1 is SEHNR and CDR2 is FQNEAQ (reference sequence). The junction had 5 bases not matched to a gene; V was cut back by 5 bases and J by 3 bases. The CDR3 is 14 amino acids. CDR3 nucleotide sequence: TGTGCCAGCAGCCCCGGACAGGGTTACACTGAAGCTTTCTTT. Protein product: CASSPGQGYTEAFF.

This chain connects TRBV11-3 to TRBJ2-1; D is possibly TRBD1 (6 bases). V lost 6 bases to trimming and J lost 7 bases, with 13 bases between them. CDR1 is SGHNT, CDR2 YENEEA, per germline. This CDR3 contains 13 residues. For the CDR3, the DNA is TGTGCCAGCAGTCAACAGGGTAGGAATGAGCAGTTCTTC. This codes for CASSQQGRNEQFF.

This clone was seen ten or more times. The chain joins TRBV27 to TRBJ2-7, with 8 nucleotides matching TRBD2. The CDR3 contains 14 residues. CDR1 and CDR2 (germline): MNHEY, SMNVEV (reference sequence). V shed 3 bases, J shed 2 bases, and the junction held 3 bases outside the gene matches. CDR3: CASSFREGPYEQYF. CDR3 in DNA: TGTGCCAGCAGTTTCCGGGAGGGCCCCTACGAGCAGTACTTC.

This sequence joins TRBV9 and TRBJ2-7; TRBD2 aligns across 9 bases. Germline CDR1 is SGDLS and CDR2 is YYNGEE. CDR3 length equals 15 residues. V was clipped by 0 bases and J by 5 bases; unmatched bases: 6. CDR3 sequence: CASSVEPSGIHEQYF. The CDR3 region has the DNA TGTGCCAGCAGCGTAGAACCTAGCGGGATACACGAGCAGTACTTC.

J is TRBJ2-5 and V is TRBV7-8; 9 positions agree with TRBD1. This CDR3 region has 14 residues. In germline, CDR1 is SGHVS, CDR2 FQNEAQ. The junction had 7 bases not matched to a gene; V was cut back by 4 bases and J by 7 bases. CDR3 DNA sequence: TGTGCCAGCAGCTCAACAGGGGGCGGGTTGACCCAGTACTTC. Protein: CASSSTGGGLTQYF.

The rearrangement joins TRBV5-6 to TRBJ1-5, with D unresolved. V lost 1 base, J lost 5 bases, and 13 bases lay in between. From germline, CDR1 is SGHDT and CDR2 YYEEEE. CDR3 size: 15 residues. The CDR3 loop reads CASSLFGSSHQPQHF. CDR3 coding DNA: TGTGCCAGCAGCTTGTTCGGTAGTTCGCATCAGCCCCAGCATTTT.

The V call is TRBV19, the J call TRBJ2-7; 12 bases are a match to TRBD1. Trimming at V came to 5 bases and at J to 7 bases, leaving 9 bases not matched to a gene. The germline V gene has CDR1 LNHDA and CDR2 SQIVND (reference sequence). The CDR3 extends over 15 amino acids. The CDR3 DNA reads as TGTGCCAGTAGTTCCCCGGGACAGGGGGCGCAAGAGCAGTACTTC. Its translation: CASSSPGQGAQEQYF.

The chain employs TRBV5-8 and TRBJ2-1; 8 nucleotides match TRBD1. Germline V gene data show CDR1 as SGHTS and CDR2 as YDEGEE. The V and J ends lost 3 bases and 8 bases, in that order; junction bases with no gene match: 7. This CDR3 is built from 14 residues. In DNA, the CDR3 is TGTGCCAGCAGCTCCCGGACAGGGTTGGATGAGCAGTTCTTC. Translation gives CASSSRTGLDEQFF.

A single count supports this clone. V and J are TRBV5-1 and TRBJ1-3, with TRBD1 as a possible D gene (6 bases). Trimming stripped 0 bases from V and 2 bases from J, with 15 bases between. Germline-derived CDR1 and CDR2 are SGHRS and YFSETQ. CDR3 size: 17 residues. The chain's CDR3 is CASSLAGQQTAGNTIYF. The DNA for the CDR3 is TGCGCCAGCAGCTTGGCCGGACAGCAAACAGCTGGAAACACCATATATTTT.

V gene TRBV28 combines with J gene TRBJ2-6, with 10 nucleotides matching TRBD1. The CDR3 runs to 18 residues. Per the germline V gene, CDR1 is MDHEN and CDR2 is SYDVKM. The ends lost 5 bases at V and 1 base at J; junction bases unmatched: 8. CDR3 protein: CASSPTPGQGSGANVLTF. The CDR3 bases are TGTGCCAGCAGTCCCACTCCGGGACAGGGGTCTGGGGCCAACGTCCTGACTTTC.

The genes are TRBV6-6 and TRBJ1-5, with a tentative D call TRBD1 (5 bases). In germline, CDR1 is MNHNY, CDR2 SVGAGI (reference sequence). The CDR3 length is 14 residues. V lost 2 bases and J lost 4, with 9 bases in between. CDR3 amino acids: CASSYPGGNQPQHF. In nucleotides, the CDR3 is TGTGCCAGCAGTTACCCCGGGGGTAATCAGCCCCAGCATTTT.